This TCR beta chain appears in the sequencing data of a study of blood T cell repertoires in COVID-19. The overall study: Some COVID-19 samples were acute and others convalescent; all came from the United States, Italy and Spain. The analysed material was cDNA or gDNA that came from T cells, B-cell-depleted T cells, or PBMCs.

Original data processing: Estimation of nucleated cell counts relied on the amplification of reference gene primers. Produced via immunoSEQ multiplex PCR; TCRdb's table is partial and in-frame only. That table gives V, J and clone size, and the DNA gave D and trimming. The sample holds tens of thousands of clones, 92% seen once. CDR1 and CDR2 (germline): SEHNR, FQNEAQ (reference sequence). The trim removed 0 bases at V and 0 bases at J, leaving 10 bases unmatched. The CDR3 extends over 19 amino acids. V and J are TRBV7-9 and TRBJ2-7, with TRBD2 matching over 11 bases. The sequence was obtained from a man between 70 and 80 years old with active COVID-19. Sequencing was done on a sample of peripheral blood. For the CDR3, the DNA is TGTGCCAGCAGCTTAGCGTGGGTAGCGGGAGGGCCCGTCTCCTACGAGCAGTACTTC. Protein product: CASSLAWVAGGPVSYEQYF. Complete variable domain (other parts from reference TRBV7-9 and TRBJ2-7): DTGVSQNPRHKITKRGQNVTFRCDPISEHNRLYWYRQTLGQGPEFLTYFQNEAQLEKSRLLSDRFSAERPKGSFSTLEIQRTEQGDSAMYLCASSLAWVAGGPVSYEQYFGPGTRLTVT.